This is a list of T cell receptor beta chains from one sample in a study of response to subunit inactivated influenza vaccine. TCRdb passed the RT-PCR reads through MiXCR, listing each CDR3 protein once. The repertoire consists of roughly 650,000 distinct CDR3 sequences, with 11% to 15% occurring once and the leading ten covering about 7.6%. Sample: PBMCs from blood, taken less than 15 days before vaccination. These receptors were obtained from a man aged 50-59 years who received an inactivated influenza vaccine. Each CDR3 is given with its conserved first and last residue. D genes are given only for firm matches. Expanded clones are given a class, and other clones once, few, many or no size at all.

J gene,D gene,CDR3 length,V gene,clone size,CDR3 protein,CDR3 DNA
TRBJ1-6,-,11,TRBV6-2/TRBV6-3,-,CASSTNSPLHF,TGTGCCAGCAGCACTAATTCACCCCTCCACTTT
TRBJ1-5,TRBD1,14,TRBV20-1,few,CSAATGSSNQPQHF,TGCAGTGCCGCGACAGGGTCTAGCAATCAGCCCCAGCATTTT
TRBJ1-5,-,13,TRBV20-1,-,CSASRGTDQPQHF,TGCAGTGCTAGTAGGGGTACGGATCAGCCCCAGCATTTT
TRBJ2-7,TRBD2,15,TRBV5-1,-,CASTLPGLPNYEQYF,TGCGCCAGCACCTTACCGGGACTACCCAACTACGAGCAGTACTTC
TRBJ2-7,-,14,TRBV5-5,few,CASSRNSRTYEQYF,TGTGCCAGCAGCCGGAACTCGCGGACCTACGAGCAGTACTTC
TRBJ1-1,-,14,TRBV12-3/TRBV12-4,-,CASSWSGAGTEAFF,TGTGCCAGCAGTTGGTCGGGAGCGGGCACTGAAGCTTTCTTT
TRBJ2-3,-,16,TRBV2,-,CASSDGRAGLTDTQYF,TGTGCCAGCAGTGATGGCAGGGCTGGGTTGACAGATACGCAGTATTTT
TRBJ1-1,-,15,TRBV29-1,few,CSVGGGNAANTEAFF,TGCAGCGTCGGAGGGGGGAACGCGGCGAACACTGAAGCTTTCTTT
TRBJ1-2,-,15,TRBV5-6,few,CASSQRTLRNYGYTF,TGTGCCAGCAGCCAACGAACACTGCGGAATTATGGCTACACCTTC
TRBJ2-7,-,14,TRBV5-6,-,CASSPVQRAYEQYF,TGTGCCAGCAGCCCAGTGCAGCGGGCCTACGAGCAGTACTTC
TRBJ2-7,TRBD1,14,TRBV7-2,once,CASSQGAWVGEQYF,TGTGCCAGCAGCCAGGGGGCCTGGGTTGGAGAGCAGTACTTC
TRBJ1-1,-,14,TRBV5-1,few,CASSLANIGTEAFF,TGCGCCAGCAGCTTGGCCAATATCGGGACTGAAGCTTTCTTT
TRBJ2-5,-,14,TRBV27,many,CASSLFGGTETQYF,TGTGCCAGCAGTTTATTTGGCGGGACAGAGACCCAGTACTTC
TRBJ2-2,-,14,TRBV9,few,CASSLYRDPGSCFF,-
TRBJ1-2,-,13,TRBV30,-,CAWSITQGDGYTF,TGTGCCTGGAGTATAACACAGGGAGATGGCTACACCTTC
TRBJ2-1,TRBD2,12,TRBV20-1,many,CSASGGGREQFF,TGCAGTGCTAGCGGGGGGGGTCGTGAGCAGTTCTTC
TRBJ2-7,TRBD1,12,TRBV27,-,CASSRRGREQYF,TGTGCCAGCAGCCGCAGGGGGCGCGAGCAGTACTTC